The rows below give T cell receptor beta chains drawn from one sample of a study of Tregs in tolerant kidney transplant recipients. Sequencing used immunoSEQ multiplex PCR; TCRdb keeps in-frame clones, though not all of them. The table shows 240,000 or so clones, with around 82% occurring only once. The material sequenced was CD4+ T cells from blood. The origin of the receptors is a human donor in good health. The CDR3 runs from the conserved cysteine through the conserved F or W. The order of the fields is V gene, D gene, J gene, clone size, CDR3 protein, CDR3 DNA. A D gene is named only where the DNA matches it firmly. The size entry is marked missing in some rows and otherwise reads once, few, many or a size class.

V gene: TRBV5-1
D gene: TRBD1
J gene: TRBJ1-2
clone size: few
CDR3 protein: CASSLQGGDYGYTF
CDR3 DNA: TGCGCCAGCAGCCTCCAAGGGGGCGACTATGGCTACACCTTC

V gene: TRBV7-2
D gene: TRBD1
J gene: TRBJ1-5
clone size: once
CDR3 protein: CASSRRQGWQPQHF
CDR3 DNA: TGTGCCAGCAGCCGCCGACAGGGTTGGCAGCCCCAGCATTTT

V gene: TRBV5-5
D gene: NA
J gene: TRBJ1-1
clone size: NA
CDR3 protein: CASSLEGRVGTEAFF
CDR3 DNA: TGTGCCAGCAGCTTGGAGGGCAGGGTAGGCACTGAAGCTTTCTTT

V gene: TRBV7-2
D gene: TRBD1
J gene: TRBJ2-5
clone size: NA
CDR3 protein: CASSRGQQETQYF
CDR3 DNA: TGTGCCAGCAGCCGGGGACAGCAAGAGACCCAGTACTTC

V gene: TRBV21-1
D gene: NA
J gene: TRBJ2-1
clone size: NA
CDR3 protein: CASSKVHRGVVRVEQFF
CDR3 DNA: TGTGCCAGCAGCAAAGTGCACAGGGGGGTTGTACGAGTGGAGCAGTTCTTC

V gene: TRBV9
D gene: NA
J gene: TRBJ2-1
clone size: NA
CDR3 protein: CASSVGGQNNEQFF
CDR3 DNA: TGTGCCAGCAGCGTAGGAGGACAGAACAATGAGCAGTTCTTC

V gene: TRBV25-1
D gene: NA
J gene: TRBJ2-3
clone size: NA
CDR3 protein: CASSDPGASDTQYF
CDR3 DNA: TGTGCCAGCAGTGACCCGGGGGCCTCAGATACGCAGTATTTT

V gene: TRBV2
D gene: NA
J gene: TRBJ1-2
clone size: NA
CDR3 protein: CASSPDSNYGYTF
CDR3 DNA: TGTGCCAGCAGCCCCGACAGTAACTATGGCTACACCTTC

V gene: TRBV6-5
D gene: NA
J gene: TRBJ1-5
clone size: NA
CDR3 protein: CASSANSNQPQHF
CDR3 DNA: TGTGCCAGCAGTGCAAACAGCAATCAGCCCCAGCATTTT

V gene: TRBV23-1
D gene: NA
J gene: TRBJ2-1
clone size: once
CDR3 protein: CASSGQGRNEQFF
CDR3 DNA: TGCGCCAGCAGTGGGCAGGGAAGGAATGAGCAGTTCTTC

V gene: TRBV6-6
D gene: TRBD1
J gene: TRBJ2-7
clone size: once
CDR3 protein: CASSYSRTGSHYEQYF
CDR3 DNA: TGTGCCAGCAGTTACTCGCGGACAGGGAGTCACTACGAGCAGTACTTC

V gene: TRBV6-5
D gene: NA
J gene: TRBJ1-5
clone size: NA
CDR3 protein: CASIYGGANQPQHF
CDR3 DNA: TGTGCCAGCATATATGGGGGGGCCAATCAGCCCCAGCATTTT

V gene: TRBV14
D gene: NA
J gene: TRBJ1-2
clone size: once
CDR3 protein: CASSLSPWTLDGYTF
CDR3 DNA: TGTGCCAGCAGCCTTTCCCCCTGGACTCTGGATGGCTACACCTTC

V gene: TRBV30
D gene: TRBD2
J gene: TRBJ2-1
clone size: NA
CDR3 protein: CAWSVERLAGGIGDNEQFF
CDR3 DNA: TGTGCCTGGAGTGTAGAAAGACTAGCGGGAGGGATAGGGGACAATGAGCAGTTCTTC

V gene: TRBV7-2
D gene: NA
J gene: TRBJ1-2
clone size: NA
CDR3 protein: CASTLWEGARGYTF
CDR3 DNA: TGTGCCAGCACCCTCTGGGAAGGGGCGCGAGGCTACACCTTC

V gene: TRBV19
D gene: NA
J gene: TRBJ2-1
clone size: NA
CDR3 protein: CASSPRVPNYNEQFF
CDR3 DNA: TGTGCCAGTAGTCCCCGGGTCCCGAACTACAATGAGCAGTTCTTC

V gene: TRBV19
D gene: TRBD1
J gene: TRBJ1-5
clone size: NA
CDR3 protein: CASKGGQGNQPQHF
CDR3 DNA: TGTGCCAGTAAGGGAGGACAGGGCAATCAGCCCCAGCATTTT

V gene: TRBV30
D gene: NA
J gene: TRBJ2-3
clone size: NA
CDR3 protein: CAWSVSEDTQYF
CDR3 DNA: TGTGCCTGGAGTGTATCGGAAGATACGCAGTATTTT

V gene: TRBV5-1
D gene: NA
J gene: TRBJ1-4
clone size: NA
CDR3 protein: CASSLSGSGGEKLFF
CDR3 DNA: TGCGCCAGCAGCTTATCCGGGAGCGGCGGTGAAAAACTGTTTTTT

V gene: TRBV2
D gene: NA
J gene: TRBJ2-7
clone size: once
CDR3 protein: CASTMRPNSYEQYF
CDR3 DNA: TGTGCCAGCACCATGCGGCCCAACTCCTACGAGCAGTACTTC

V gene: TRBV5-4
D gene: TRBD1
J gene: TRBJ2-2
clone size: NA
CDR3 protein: CASSGDRENTGELFF
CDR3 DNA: TGTGCCAGCAGCGGGGACAGGGAAAACACCGGGGAGCTGTTTTTT

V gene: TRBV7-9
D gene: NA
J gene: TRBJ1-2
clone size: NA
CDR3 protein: CASTRGNANYGYTF
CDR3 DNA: TGTGCCAGCACCAGGGGTAATGCTAACTATGGCTATACCTTC

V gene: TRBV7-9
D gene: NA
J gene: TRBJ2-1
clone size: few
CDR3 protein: CASSLPSLYNEQFF
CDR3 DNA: TGTGCCAGCAGCTTACCTAGCCTCTACAATGAGCAGTTCTTC

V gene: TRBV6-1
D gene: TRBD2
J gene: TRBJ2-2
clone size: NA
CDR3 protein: CASSESRGAGGTGELFF
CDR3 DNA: TGTGCCAGCAGTGAAAGTCGAGGAGCGGGGGGGACCGGGGAGCTGTTTTTT

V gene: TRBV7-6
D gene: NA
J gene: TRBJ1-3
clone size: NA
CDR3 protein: CASSFTGNTIYF
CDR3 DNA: TGTGCCAGCAGCTTCACTGGAAACACCATATATTTT

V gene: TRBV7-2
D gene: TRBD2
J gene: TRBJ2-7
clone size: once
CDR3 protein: CASSLLAGGFSYEQYF
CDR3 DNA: TGTGCCAGCAGCCTCCTAGCGGGAGGGTTCTCCTACGAGCAGTACTTC

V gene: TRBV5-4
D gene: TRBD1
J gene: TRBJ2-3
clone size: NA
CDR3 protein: CASSLIGTGGVSRDTQYF
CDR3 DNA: TGTGCCAGCAGCTTGATAGGGACAGGGGGTGTTAGCCGGGATACGCAGTATTTT

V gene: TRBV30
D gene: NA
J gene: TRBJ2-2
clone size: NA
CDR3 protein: CAWSPGNTGELFF
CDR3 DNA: TGTGCCTGGAGTCCAGGGAACACCGGGGAGCTGTTTTTT

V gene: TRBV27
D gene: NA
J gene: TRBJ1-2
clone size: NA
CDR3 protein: CASRWAGDNYGYTF
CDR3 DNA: TGTGCCAGCAGATGGGCAGGGGATAACTATGGCTACACCTTC

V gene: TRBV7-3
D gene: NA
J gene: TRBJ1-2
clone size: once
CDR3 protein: CASSPGENYGYTF
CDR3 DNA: TGTGCCAGCAGCCCCGGCGAGAACTATGGCTACACCTTC

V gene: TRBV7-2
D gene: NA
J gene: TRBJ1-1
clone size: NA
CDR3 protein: CASSLDLHRNTEAFF
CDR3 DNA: TGTGCCAGCAGCTTAGACCTACATAGGAACACTGAAGCTTTCTTT

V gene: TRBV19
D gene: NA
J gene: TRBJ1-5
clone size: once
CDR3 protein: CASSISDRGSNQPQHF
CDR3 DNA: TGTGCCAGTAGTATCTCAGACCGGGGAAGCAATCAGCCCCAGCATTTT

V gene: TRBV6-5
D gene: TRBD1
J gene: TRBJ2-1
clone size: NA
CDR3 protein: CASSYSTGVRGNEQFF
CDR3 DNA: TGTGCCAGCAGTTACTCGACAGGGGTGAGGGGGAATGAGCAGTTCTTC

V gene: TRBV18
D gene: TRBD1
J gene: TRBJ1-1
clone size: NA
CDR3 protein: CASSLQMDRAGTEAFF
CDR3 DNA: TGTGCCAGCTCACTCCAAATGGACAGGGCGGGGACTGAAGCTTTCTTT

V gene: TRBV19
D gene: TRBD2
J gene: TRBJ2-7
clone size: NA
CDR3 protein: CASTEGLAGGAYEQYF
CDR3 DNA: TGTGCCAGTACCGAGGGACTAGCGGGAGGGGCCTACGAGCAGTACTTC

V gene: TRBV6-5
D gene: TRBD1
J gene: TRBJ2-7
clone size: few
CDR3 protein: CASSYLRTGSYEQYF
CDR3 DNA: TGTGCCAGCAGTTACCTTCGGACAGGCTCCTACGAGCAGTACTTC

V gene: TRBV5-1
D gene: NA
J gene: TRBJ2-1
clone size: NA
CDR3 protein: CASSFGSSYNEQFF
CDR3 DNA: TGCGCCAGCAGCTTCGGGAGCTCCTACAATGAGCAGTTCTTC

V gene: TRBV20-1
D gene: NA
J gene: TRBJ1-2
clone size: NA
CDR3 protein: CSARFHGYTF
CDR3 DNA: TGCAGTGCTAGGTTCCATGGCTACACCTTC

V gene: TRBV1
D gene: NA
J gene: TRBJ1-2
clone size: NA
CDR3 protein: CTSSPVGLWGYGYTF
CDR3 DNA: TGCACCAGCAGCCCCGTGGGGTTATGGGGCTATGGCTACACCTTC

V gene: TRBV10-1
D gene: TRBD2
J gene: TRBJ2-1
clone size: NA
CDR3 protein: CASSEGGGSEQFF
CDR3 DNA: TGCGCCAGCAGTGAGGGCGGGGGATCGGAGCAGTTCTTC

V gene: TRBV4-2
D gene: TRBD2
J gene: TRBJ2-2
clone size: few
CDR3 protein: CASSRRLAALKTGELFF
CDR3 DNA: TGTGCCAGCAGCCGGAGACTAGCAGCGTTAAAGACCGGGGAGCTGTTTTTT

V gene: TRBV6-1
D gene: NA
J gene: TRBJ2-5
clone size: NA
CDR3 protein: CASSEPIGTPAGETQYF
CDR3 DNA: TGTGCCAGCAGTGAACCTATTGGGACCCCGGCAGGAGAGACCCAGTACTTC

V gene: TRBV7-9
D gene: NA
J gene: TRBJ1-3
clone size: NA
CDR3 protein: CASSTRLRSGNTIYF
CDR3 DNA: TGTGCCAGCAGTACTCGACTGCGCTCTGGAAACACCATATATTTT

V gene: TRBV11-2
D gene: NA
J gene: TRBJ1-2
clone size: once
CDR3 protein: CASSLGLNYGYTF
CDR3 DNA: TGTGCCAGCAGCTTAGGGCTCAACTATGGCTACACCTTC

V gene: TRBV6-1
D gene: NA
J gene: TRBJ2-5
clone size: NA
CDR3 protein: CASSPRTETQYF
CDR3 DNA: TGTGCCAGCAGTCCCCGTACAGAGACCCAGTACTTC

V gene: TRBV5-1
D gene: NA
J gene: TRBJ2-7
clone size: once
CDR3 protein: CASSLEAASSGYEQYF
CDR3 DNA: TGCGCCAGCAGCTTGGAGGCCGCCTCGAGCGGCTACGAGCAGTACTTC

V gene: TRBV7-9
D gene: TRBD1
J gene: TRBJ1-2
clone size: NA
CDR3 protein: CASSLSRTGLNYGYTF
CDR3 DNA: TGTGCCAGCAGCTTAAGCCGGACAGGGTTGAACTATGGCTACACCTTC